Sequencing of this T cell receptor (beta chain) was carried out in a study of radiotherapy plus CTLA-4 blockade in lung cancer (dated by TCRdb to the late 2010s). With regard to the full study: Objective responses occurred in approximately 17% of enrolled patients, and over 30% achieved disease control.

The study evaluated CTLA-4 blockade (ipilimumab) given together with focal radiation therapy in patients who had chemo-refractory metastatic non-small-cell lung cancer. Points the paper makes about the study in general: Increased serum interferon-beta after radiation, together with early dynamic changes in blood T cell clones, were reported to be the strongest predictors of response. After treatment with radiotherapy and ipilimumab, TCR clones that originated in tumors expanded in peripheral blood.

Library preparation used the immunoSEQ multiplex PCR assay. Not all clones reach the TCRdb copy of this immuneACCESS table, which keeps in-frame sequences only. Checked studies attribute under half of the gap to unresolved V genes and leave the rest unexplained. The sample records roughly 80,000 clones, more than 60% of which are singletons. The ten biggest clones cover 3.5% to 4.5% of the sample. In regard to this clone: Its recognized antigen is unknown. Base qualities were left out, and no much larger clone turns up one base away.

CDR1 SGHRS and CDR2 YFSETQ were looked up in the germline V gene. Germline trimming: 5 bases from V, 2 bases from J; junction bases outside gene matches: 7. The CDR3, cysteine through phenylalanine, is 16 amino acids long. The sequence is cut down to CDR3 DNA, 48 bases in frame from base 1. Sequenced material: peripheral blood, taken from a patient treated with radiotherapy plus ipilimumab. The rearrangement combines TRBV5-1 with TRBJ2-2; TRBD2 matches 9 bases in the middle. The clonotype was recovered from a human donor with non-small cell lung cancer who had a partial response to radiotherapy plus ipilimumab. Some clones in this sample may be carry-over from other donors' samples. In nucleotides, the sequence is TGCGCCAGCAGGGCAACTAGCGGGCTAAACACCGGGGAGCTGTTTTTT. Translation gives CASRATSGLNTGELFF.